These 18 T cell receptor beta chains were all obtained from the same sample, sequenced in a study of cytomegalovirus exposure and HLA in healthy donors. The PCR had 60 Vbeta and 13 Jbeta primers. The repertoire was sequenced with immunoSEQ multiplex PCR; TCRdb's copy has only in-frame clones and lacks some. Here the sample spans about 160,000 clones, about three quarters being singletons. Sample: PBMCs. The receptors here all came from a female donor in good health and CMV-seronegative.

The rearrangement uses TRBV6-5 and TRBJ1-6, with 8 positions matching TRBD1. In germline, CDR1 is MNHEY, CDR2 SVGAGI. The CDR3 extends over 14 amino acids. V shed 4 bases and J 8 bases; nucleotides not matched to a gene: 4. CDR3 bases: TGTGCCAGCAGTTTAGACAGGGGTGATTCACCCCTCCACTTT. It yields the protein CASSLDRGDSPLHF.

Written as DNA, the CDR3 is TGCGCCAGCAGCGTTCTAGCGGGAGCCGGATACGAGCAGTACTTC. Its protein is CASSVLAGAGYEQYF. The chain carries TRBV5-1 and TRBJ2-7; TRBD2 agrees at 10 bases. The germline gives CDR1 SGHRS, CDR2 YFSETQ. Trimming at V came to 4 bases and at J to 4 bases, leaving 8 bases not matched to a gene. This CDR3 has 15 residues.

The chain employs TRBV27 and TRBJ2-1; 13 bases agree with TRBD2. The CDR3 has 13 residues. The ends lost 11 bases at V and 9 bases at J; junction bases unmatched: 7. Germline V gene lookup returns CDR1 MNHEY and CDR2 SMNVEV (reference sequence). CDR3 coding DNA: TGTGCCTCGGGACTAGCGGGATCGGTTGAGCAGTTCTTC. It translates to CASGLAGSVEQFF.

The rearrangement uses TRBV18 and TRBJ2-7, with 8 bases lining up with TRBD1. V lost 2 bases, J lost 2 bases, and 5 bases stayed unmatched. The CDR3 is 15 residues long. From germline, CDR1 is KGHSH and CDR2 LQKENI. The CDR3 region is CASSPGGQDPYEQYF. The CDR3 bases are TGTGCCAGCTCACCAGGGGGACAGGATCCCTACGAGCAGTACTTC.

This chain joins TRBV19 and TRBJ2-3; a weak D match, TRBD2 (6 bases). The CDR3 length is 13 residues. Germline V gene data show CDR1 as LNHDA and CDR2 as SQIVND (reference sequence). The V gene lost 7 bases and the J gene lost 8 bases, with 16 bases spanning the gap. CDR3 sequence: CASTDGGVPTQYF. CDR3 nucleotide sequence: TGTGCCAGTACCGATGGAGGGGTTCCTACGCAGTATTTT.

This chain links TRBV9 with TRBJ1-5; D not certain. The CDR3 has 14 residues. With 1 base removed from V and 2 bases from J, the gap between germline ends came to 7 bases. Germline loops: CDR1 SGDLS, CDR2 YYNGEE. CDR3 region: CASSVTSGNQPQHF. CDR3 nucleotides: TGTGCCAGCAGCGTAACATCCGGCAATCAGCCCCAGCATTTT.

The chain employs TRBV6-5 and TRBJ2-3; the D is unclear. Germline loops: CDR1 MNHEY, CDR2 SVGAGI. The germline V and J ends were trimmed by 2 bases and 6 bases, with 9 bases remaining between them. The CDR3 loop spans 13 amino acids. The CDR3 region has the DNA TGTGCCAGCAGTTACACTAAGTGGGATACGCAGTATTTT. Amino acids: CASSYTKWDTQYF.

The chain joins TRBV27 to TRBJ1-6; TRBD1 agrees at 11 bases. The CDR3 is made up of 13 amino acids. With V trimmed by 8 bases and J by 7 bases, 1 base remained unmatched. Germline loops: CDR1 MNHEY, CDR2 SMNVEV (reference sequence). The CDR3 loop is CASGDRGNSPLHF. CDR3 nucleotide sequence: TGTGCCAGCGGGGACAGGGGGAATTCACCCCTCCACTTT.

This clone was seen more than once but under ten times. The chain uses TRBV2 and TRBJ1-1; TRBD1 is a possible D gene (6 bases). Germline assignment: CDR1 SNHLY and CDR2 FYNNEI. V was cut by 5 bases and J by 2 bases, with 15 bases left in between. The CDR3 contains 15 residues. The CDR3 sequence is CASSPTGHFNTEAFF. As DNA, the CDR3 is TGTGCCAGCAGTCCTACGGGACACTTTAACACTGAAGCTTTCTTT.

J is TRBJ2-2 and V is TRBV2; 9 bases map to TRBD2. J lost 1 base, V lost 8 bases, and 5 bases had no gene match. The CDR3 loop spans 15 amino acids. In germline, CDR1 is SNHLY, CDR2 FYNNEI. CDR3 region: CASAGLAKNTGELFF. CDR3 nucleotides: TGTGCCAGCGCCGGACTAGCGAAGAACACCGGGGAGCTGTTTTTT.

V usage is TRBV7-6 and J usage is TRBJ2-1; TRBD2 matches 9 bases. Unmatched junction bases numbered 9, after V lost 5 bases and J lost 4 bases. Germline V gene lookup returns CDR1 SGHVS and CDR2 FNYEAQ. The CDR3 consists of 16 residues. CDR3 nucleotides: TGTGCCAGCAGCACCCCGAGCGGGGGGCCGTACAATGAGCAGTTCTTC. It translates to CASSTPSGGPYNEQFF.

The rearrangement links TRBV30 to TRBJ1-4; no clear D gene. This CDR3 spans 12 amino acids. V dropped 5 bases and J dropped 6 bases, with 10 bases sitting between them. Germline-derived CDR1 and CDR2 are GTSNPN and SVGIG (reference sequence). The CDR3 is CAWSVAYEKLFF. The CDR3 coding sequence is TGTGCCTGGTCAGTAGCCTATGAAAAACTGTTTTTT.

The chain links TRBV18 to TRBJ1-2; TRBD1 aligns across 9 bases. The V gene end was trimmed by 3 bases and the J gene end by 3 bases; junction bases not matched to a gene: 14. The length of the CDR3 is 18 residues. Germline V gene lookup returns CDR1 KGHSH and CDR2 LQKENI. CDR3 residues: CASSPGTGLFRRDYGYTF. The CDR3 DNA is TGTGCCAGCTCACCTGGGACAGGGTTGTTTCGTCGCGACTATGGCTACACCTTC. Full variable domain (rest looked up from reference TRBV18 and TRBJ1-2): NAGVMQNPRHLVRRRGQEARLRCSPMKGHSHVYWYRQLPEEGLKFMVYLQKENIIDESGMPKERFSAEFPKEGPSILRIQQVVRGDSAAYFCASSPGTGLFRRDYGYTFGSGTRLTVV.

CDR3 sequence reads: CASNSPQTDTQYF. The DNA of the CDR3 is TGTGCCAGCAACAGCCCTCAGACAGATACGCAGTATTTT. The chain joins TRBV6-5 to TRBJ2-3; D remains unclear. The ends were cut back, 7 bases at V and 3 bases at J, with 11 bases in the middle. The CDR3 sequence is 13 residues long. Germline loops: CDR1 MNHEY, CDR2 SVGAGI.

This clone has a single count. The CDR3 bases are TGTGCCAGCAGTTCTCGACTAGCGGGAGCAGGTGAGCAGTTCTTC. Protein sequence: CASSSRLAGAGEQFF. The chain recombines TRBV6-5 with TRBJ2-1; 12 positions match TRBD2. This CDR3 contains 15 residues. The germline V gene encodes CDR1 MNHEY and CDR2 SVGAGI. The J segment lost 9 bases and the V segment lost 4 bases, leaving 7 bases of the junction unmatched.

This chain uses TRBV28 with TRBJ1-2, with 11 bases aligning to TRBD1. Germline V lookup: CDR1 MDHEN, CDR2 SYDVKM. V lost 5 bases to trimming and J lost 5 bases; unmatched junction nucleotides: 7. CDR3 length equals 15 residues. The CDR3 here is CASSTQGQGAYGYTF. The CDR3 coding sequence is TGTGCCAGCAGTACCCAAGGACAGGGGGCATATGGCTACACCTTC.

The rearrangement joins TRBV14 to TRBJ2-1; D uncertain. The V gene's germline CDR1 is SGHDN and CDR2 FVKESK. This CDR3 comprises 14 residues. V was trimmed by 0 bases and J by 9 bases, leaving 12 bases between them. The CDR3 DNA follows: TGTGCCAGCAGCCAAGAAATTTTGCGGTCTGAGCAGTTCTTC. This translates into CASSQEILRSEQFF.

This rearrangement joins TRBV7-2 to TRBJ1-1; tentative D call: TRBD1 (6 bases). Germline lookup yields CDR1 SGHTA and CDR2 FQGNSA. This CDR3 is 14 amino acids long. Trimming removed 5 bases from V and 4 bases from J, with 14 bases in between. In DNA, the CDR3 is TGTGCCAGCAGCCCCTACTTAGGGGGCACTGAAGCTTTCTTT. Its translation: CASSPYLGGTEAFF.